The clone carrying this TCR beta chain was observed at least ten times. The antigen is undetermined. The sample is drawn from a study of neurological immune-mediated disorders. Trimming left V 3 bases short and J 3 bases short, with 12 bases between. The CDR3 has 14 residues. CDR1 and CDR2 (germline): SNHLY, FYNNEI. Time point denoted: technical triplicate 1. For the sorted libraries, fewer than 1.3 million CD4+ or CD8+ T cells were used. MiXCR, run by TCRdb on the 5' RACE reads, gives a single entry per CDR3 protein. The table includes roughly 25,000 distinct CDR3 sequences, 13% detected once. Study results and limitations: Across subjects, expanded clones had no CDR3 amino acid sequences in common, pointing to private repertoires in all groups. HTLV-1-associated myelopathy had the most TCR clonal expansion, and multiple sclerosis had the least, less than healthy controls.

The sequence derives from a female donor with HTLV-1-associated myelopathy (HAM/TSP). Source material: CD4+ T cells from blood. V gene TRBV2 combines with J gene TRBJ2-7; perhaps TRBD2 as D (5 bases). The CDR3 reads CASSDLAGNYEQYF. For the CDR3, the DNA is TGTGCCAGCAGTGATTTGGCGGGTAACTACGAGCAGTACTTC.